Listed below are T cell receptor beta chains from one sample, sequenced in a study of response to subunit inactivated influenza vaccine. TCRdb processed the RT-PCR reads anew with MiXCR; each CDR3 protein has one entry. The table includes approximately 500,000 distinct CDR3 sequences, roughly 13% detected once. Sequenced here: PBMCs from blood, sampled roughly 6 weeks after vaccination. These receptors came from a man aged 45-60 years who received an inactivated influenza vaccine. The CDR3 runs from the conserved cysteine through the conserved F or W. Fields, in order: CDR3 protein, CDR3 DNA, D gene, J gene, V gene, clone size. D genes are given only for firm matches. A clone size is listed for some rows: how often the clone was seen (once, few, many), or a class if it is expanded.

CDR3aa: CSARDTRTGGSGANVLTF
CDR3nt: TGCAGTGCTAGGGATACCCGGACAGGCGGCTCTGGGGCCAACGTCCTGACTTTC
d_gene: TRBD1
j_gene: TRBJ2-6
v_gene: TRBV20-1
abundance: NA

CDR3aa: CASSPIEQGAKGNTIYF
CDR3nt: TGTGCCAGCTCACCGATCGAACAGGGGGCGAAGGGAAACACCATATATTTT
d_gene: TRBD1
j_gene: TRBJ1-3
v_gene: TRBV18
abundance: NA

CDR3aa: CASSYSSFSGRPSWGQFF
CDR3nt: TGTGCCAGCAGTTACTCGAGTTTCAGCGGGAGGCCCTCTTGGGGGCAGTTCTTC
d_gene: TRBD2
j_gene: TRBJ2-1
v_gene: TRBV6-5
abundance: few

CDR3aa: CAISEDRGNAKNIQYF
CDR3nt: TGTGCCATCAGTGAGGACAGGGGGAACGCCAAAAACATTCAGTACTTC
d_gene: TRBD1
j_gene: TRBJ2-4
v_gene: TRBV10-3
abundance: NA

CDR3aa: CAISESGGGSRNEQFF
CDR3nt: TGTGCCATCAGTGAGTCTGGCGGGGGCTCACGGAATGAGCAGTTCTTC
d_gene: NA
j_gene: TRBJ2-1
v_gene: TRBV10-3
abundance: few

CDR3aa: CSAREAREDGYTF
CDR3nt: TGCAGTGCTAGAGAGGCAAGGGAAGACGGCTACACCTTC
d_gene: NA
j_gene: TRBJ1-2
v_gene: TRBV20-1
abundance: NA

CDR3aa: CASSPTAGETQYF
CDR3nt: TGTGCCAGCTCACCAACAGCCGGGGAGACCCAGTACTTC
d_gene: NA
j_gene: TRBJ2-5
v_gene: TRBV18
abundance: NA

CDR3aa: CASSWGNMNTEAFF
CDR3nt: TGTGCCAGCAGTTGGGGGAATATGAACACTGAAGCTTTCTTT
d_gene: NA
j_gene: TRBJ1-1
v_gene: TRBV6-5
abundance: many

CDR3aa: CASSINNEQFF
CDR3nt: TGTGCCAGCAGTATCAACAATGAGCAGTTCTTC
d_gene: NA
j_gene: TRBJ2-1
v_gene: TRBV19
abundance: many

CDR3aa: CATNPGQGTYEQYF
CDR3nt: TGTGCCACAAACCCGGGACAGGGCACCTACGAGCAGTACTTC
d_gene: TRBD1
j_gene: TRBJ2-7
v_gene: TRBV10-3
abundance: NA

CDR3aa: CASSGGSGTQYF
CDR3nt: TGCGCCAGCAGCGGGGGTTCTGGGACCCAGTACTTC
d_gene: NA
j_gene: TRBJ2-5
v_gene: TRBV5-1
abundance: NA

CDR3aa: CASQDRISGNTIYF
CDR3nt: TGTGCCAGCCAGGACCGAATCTCTGGAAACACCATATATTTT
d_gene: NA
j_gene: TRBJ1-3
v_gene: TRBV12-3/TRBV12-4
abundance: few

CDR3aa: CSARGVGTATYNEQFF
CDR3nt: TGCAGTGCTAGAGGTGTCGGGACAGCTACCTACAATGAGCAGTTCTTC
d_gene: TRBD1
j_gene: TRBJ2-1
v_gene: TRBV20-1
abundance: NA

CDR3aa: CSATRRGTSGRETQYF
CDR3nt: TGCAGTGCTACACGCCGCGGGACTAGCGGGAGGGAGACCCAGTACTTC
d_gene: TRBD2
j_gene: TRBJ2-5
v_gene: TRBV20-1
abundance: NA

CDR3aa: CASSLRQGAYNEQFF
CDR3nt: TGTGCCAGCAGCTTAAGACAGGGAGCATACAATGAGCAGTTCTTC
d_gene: TRBD1
j_gene: TRBJ2-1
v_gene: TRBV7-2
abundance: many

CDR3aa: CASSPDQGGNSPLHF
CDR3nt: TGTGCCAGCTCACCGGATCAGGGGGGTAATTCACCCCTCCACTTT
d_gene: TRBD1
j_gene: TRBJ1-6
v_gene: TRBV18
abundance: NA

CDR3aa: CSAKVNEQFF
CDR3nt: TGCAGTGCTAAAGTCAATGAGCAGTTCTTC
d_gene: NA
j_gene: TRBJ2-1
v_gene: TRBV20-1
abundance: NA

CDR3aa: CASSLVWTGEANEKLFF
CDR3nt: TGTGCCAGCAGCTTAGTGTGGACAGGGGAGGCGAATGAAAAACTGTTTTTT
d_gene: TRBD1
j_gene: TRBJ1-4
v_gene: TRBV7-8
abundance: NA

CDR3aa: CSARGQNTEAFF
CDR3nt: TGCAGTGCTAGAGGGCAGAACACTGAAGCTTTCTTT
d_gene: NA
j_gene: TRBJ1-1
v_gene: TRBV20-1
abundance: NA

CDR3aa: CASSQGERPYGYTF
CDR3nt: TGTGCCAGCAGCCAAGGTGAAAGACCCTATGGCTACACCTTC
d_gene: NA
j_gene: TRBJ1-2
v_gene: TRBV3-1
abundance: few

CDR3aa: CASSGAGGLAETTDTQYF
CDR3nt: TGTGCCAGCAGCGGAGCGGGCGGACTAGCGGAAACTACAGATACGCAGTATTTT
d_gene: TRBD2
j_gene: TRBJ2-3
v_gene: TRBV7-2
abundance: few

CDR3aa: CASSYTLVGMNEQFF
CDR3nt: TGTGCCAGCAGTTACACCCTAGTAGGGATGAATGAGCAGTTCTTC
d_gene: NA
j_gene: TRBJ2-1
v_gene: TRBV6-2/TRBV6-3
abundance: NA

CDR3aa: CSAGARGTISYNEQFF
CDR3nt: TGCAGTGCTGGGGCACGGGGGACCATCTCCTACAATGAGCAGTTCTTC
d_gene: NA
j_gene: TRBJ2-1
v_gene: TRBV20-1
abundance: few

CDR3aa: CSARGMTDTQYF
CDR3nt: TGCAGTGCTAGGGGGATGACAGATACGCAGTATTTT
d_gene: NA
j_gene: TRBJ2-3
v_gene: TRBV20-1
abundance: many

CDR3aa: CASSLWVRAAGTDTQYF
CDR3nt: TGTGCCAGCAGCTTATGGGTTCGGGCGGCGGGCACAGATACGCAGTATTTT
d_gene: NA
j_gene: TRBJ2-3
v_gene: TRBV7-9
abundance: few

CDR3aa: CASSLALLESPQYF
CDR3nt: TGTGCCAGCAGTTTAGCGCTTCTGGAATCGCCGCAGTATTTT
d_gene: NA
j_gene: TRBJ2-3
v_gene: TRBV12-3/TRBV12-4
abundance: NA

CDR3aa: CATSRDPNQETQYF
CDR3nt: TGTGCCACCAGCAGAGACCCGAACCAAGAGACCCAGTACTTC
d_gene: NA
j_gene: TRBJ2-5
v_gene: TRBV15
abundance: NA

CDR3aa: CASSLKQTYEQYF
CDR3nt: TGCGCCAGCAGCTTGAAGCAGACCTACGAGCAGTACTTC
d_gene: NA
j_gene: TRBJ2-7
v_gene: TRBV5-1
abundance: few

CDR3aa: CSAEDRLNSYEQYF
CDR3nt: TGCAGTGCCGAAGACAGGCTGAACTCCTACGAGCAGTACTTC
d_gene: NA
j_gene: TRBJ2-7
v_gene: TRBV20-1
abundance: few

CDR3aa: CASSSTSGGARDTQYF
CDR3nt: TGTGCCAGCAGCTCGACTAGCGGGGGGGCCCGCGATACGCAGTATTTT
d_gene: TRBD2
j_gene: TRBJ2-3
v_gene: TRBV7-2
abundance: many

CDR3aa: CATSLATPRVEQFF
CDR3nt: TGTGCCACCAGTCTGGCGACCCCCAGGGTTGAGCAGTTCTTC
d_gene: NA
j_gene: TRBJ2-1
v_gene: TRBV24-1
abundance: few

CDR3aa: CASSLAGYEETQYF
CDR3nt: TGCGCCAGCAGCTTGGCAGGGTATGAAGAGACCCAGTACTTC
d_gene: NA
j_gene: TRBJ2-5
v_gene: TRBV5-1
abundance: few

CDR3aa: CSAGTITDTQYF
CDR3nt: TGCAGTGCCGGGACTATCACAGATACGCAGTATTTT
d_gene: TRBD2
j_gene: TRBJ2-3
v_gene: TRBV20-1
abundance: NA

CDR3aa: CASSDMISTDTQYF
CDR3nt: TGTGCCAGCAGTGACATGATTAGCACAGATACGCAGTATTTT
d_gene: NA
j_gene: TRBJ2-3
v_gene: TRBV25-1
abundance: many

CDR3aa: CASSQGGSGGAENTDTQYF
CDR3nt: TGCGCCAGCAGCCAAGGAGGAAGCGGGGGGGCCGAGAACACAGATACGCAGTATTTT
d_gene: TRBD2
j_gene: TRBJ2-3
v_gene: TRBV4-3
abundance: few

CDR3aa: CASTSGGTGNTEAFF
CDR3nt: TGTGCCAGCACCTCCGGCGGGACAGGGAACACTGAAGCTTTCTTT
d_gene: TRBD1
j_gene: TRBJ1-1
v_gene: TRBV4-2
abundance: NA

CDR3aa: CASSYRRTYEQYF
CDR3nt: TGTGCCAGCAGTTACCGGAGGACCTACGAGCAGTACTTC
d_gene: NA
j_gene: TRBJ2-7
v_gene: TRBV6-5
abundance: NA

CDR3aa: CSARMVSGPRTQYF
CDR3nt: TGCAGTGCTAGAATGGTTTCTGGTCCACGGACCCAGTACTTC
d_gene: NA
j_gene: TRBJ2-5
v_gene: TRBV20-1
abundance: few

CDR3aa: CASQVYNEQFF
CDR3nt: TGTGCCAGCCAGGTTTACAATGAGCAGTTCTTC
d_gene: NA
j_gene: TRBJ2-1
v_gene: TRBV2
abundance: NA

CDR3aa: CASSYRGEGTGELFF
CDR3nt: TGTGCCAGCAGTTACAGGGGGGAAGGCACCGGGGAGCTGTTTTTT
d_gene: NA
j_gene: TRBJ2-2
v_gene: TRBV6-5
abundance: NA

CDR3aa: CASSFGSGGSSYEQYF
CDR3nt: TGTGCCAGCAGTTTTGGTAGCGGGGGATCCTCCTACGAGCAGTACTTC
d_gene: TRBD2
j_gene: TRBJ2-7
v_gene: TRBV12-3/TRBV12-4
abundance: few

CDR3aa: CSARRLGRPDIAYEQYF
CDR3nt: TGCAGTGCCCGCCGGCTGGGGAGGCCAGATATTGCGTACGAGCAGTACTTC
d_gene: NA
j_gene: TRBJ2-7
v_gene: TRBV20-1
abundance: NA

CDR3aa: CASSLPGGPSDTQYF
CDR3nt: TGTGCCAGCAGTTTACCGGGGGGGCCGTCAGATACGCAGTATTTT
d_gene: TRBD2
j_gene: TRBJ2-3
v_gene: TRBV28
abundance: NA

CDR3aa: CASSPIVTGTDTQYF
CDR3nt: TGCGCCAGCAGCCCAATTGTCACCGGCACAGATACGCAGTATTTT
d_gene: NA
j_gene: TRBJ2-3
v_gene: TRBV5-1
abundance: NA

CDR3aa: CASRVDPPRYPHYFEQYF
CDR3nt: TGTGCCAGCAGAGTCGACCCTCCCCGTTACCCCCACTATTTCGAGCAGTACTTC
d_gene: NA
j_gene: TRBJ2-7
v_gene: TRBV21-1
abundance: NA

CDR3aa: CASSLFRTGELFF
CDR3nt: TGTGCCAGCAGTTTATTCAGAACCGGGGAGCTGTTTTTT
d_gene: NA
j_gene: TRBJ2-2
v_gene: TRBV12-3/TRBV12-4
abundance: NA

CDR3aa: CASSLVSRGQPQHF
CDR3nt: TGTGCCAGCAGTTTAGTCTCACGGGGTCAGCCCCAGCATTTT
d_gene: NA
j_gene: TRBJ1-5
v_gene: TRBV12-3/TRBV12-4
abundance: few

CDR3aa: CSARVPSGRKNIQYF
CDR3nt: TGCAGTGCTAGAGTCCCTAGCGGGAGGAAAAACATTCAGTACTTC
d_gene: TRBD2
j_gene: TRBJ2-4
v_gene: TRBV20-1
abundance: NA

CDR3aa: CASSQGVDNSYEQYF
CDR3nt: TGTGCCAGCAGCCAAGGTGTGGACAACTCCTACGAGCAGTACTTC
d_gene: NA
j_gene: TRBJ2-7
v_gene: TRBV3-1
abundance: NA

CDR3aa: CASSLTSGQETQYF
CDR3nt: TGTGCCAGCAGCTTGACTAGCGGCCAAGAGACCCAGTACTTC
d_gene: TRBD2
j_gene: TRBJ2-5
v_gene: TRBV5-1
abundance: many

CDR3aa: CASSLASPGGGGEQFF
CDR3nt: TGTGCCAGCAGTTTAGCGAGTCCTGGGGGGGGCGGTGAGCAGTTCTTC
d_gene: NA
j_gene: TRBJ2-1
v_gene: TRBV12-3/TRBV12-4
abundance: many

CDR3aa: CSASGGLEQYF
CDR3nt: TGCAGTGCTAGCGGGGGGCTAGAGCAGTACTTC
d_gene: NA
j_gene: TRBJ2-7
v_gene: TRBV20-1
abundance: many

CDR3aa: CASSQGNQPQHF
CDR3nt: TGTGCCAGCAGTCAAGGGAATCAGCCCCAGCATTTT
d_gene: NA
j_gene: TRBJ1-5
v_gene: TRBV7-9
abundance: many

CDR3aa: CASSLSDRGTSPLHF
CDR3nt: TGTGCCAGCAGTTTATCGGACCGTGGGACTTCACCCCTCCACTTT
d_gene: NA
j_gene: TRBJ1-6
v_gene: TRBV6-5
abundance: many

CDR3aa: CASSQEVPGADTQYF
CDR3nt: TGTGCCAGCAGCCAAGAAGTCCCTGGCGCAGATACGCAGTATTTT
d_gene: NA
j_gene: TRBJ2-3
v_gene: TRBV14
abundance: NA

CDR3aa: CSPIAGGSYNEQFF
CDR3nt: TGCAGTCCAATAGCGGGAGGCTCCTACAATGAGCAGTTCTTC
d_gene: TRBD2
j_gene: TRBJ2-1
v_gene: TRBV20-1
abundance: few

CDR3aa: CASSPGAGGETQYF
CDR3nt: TGTGCCAGCAGCCCCGGAGCGGGGGGAGAGACCCAGTACTTC
d_gene: TRBD2
j_gene: TRBJ2-5
v_gene: TRBV4-2
abundance: NA

CDR3aa: CAITGTGGGYTF
CDR3nt: TGTGCCATAACCGGGACAGGGGGCGGCTACACCTTC
d_gene: TRBD1
j_gene: TRBJ1-2
v_gene: TRBV7-2
abundance: many

CDR3aa: CASSPYIQTNTGELFF
CDR3nt: TGTGCCAGCTCACCATACATTCAGACGAACACCGGGGAGCTGTTTTTT
d_gene: NA
j_gene: TRBJ2-2
v_gene: TRBV18
abundance: few

CDR3aa: CASRPDSPGSPLHF
CDR3nt: TGTGCCAGCAGACCAGACTCACCCGGTTCACCCCTCCACTTT
d_gene: NA
j_gene: TRBJ1-6
v_gene: TRBV12-3/TRBV12-4
abundance: few